This is a list of T cell receptor beta chains from one sample in a study of blood T cell repertoires in COVID-19. TCRdb's copy holds only in-frame clones and misses some; the assay was immunoSEQ multiplex PCR. The sample lists some 99,000 clones; roughly 82% were seen once. Sequenced material: peripheral blood. The receptor source for this set is a woman over 75 with active or convalescent COVID-19. The CDR3 runs from the conserved cysteine through the conserved F or W. Size is omitted from some rows. Given values are once, few, many or a class for expanded clones.

clone_size,v_call,cdr3_aa
NA,TRBV10-3,CAISSGTGKEKQFF
once,TRBV14,CASSRLAGHRTDTQYF
NA,TRBV5-1,CASSLQGANGAEAFF
NA,TRBV5-1,CASSRWSGSYTSEQYF
NA,TRBV3-1/TRBV3-2,CASSPGQANTEAFF
NA,TRBV5-4,CASSSGTGFNYGYTF
NA,TRBV11-2,CASSFIGGNSPLHF
NA,TRBV5-1,CASSLDRNNEQFF
NA,TRBV19,CASSISWTGQETQYF
NA,TRBV14,CASSQITGLTYNEQFF
once,TRBV5-1,CASSPEAGYNEQFF